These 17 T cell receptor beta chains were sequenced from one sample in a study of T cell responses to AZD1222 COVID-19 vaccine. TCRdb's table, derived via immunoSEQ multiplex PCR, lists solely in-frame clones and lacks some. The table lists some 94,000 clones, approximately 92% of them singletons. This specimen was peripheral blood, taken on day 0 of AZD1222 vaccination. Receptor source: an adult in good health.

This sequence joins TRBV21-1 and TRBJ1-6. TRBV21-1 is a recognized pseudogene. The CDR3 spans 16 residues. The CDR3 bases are TGTGCCAGCAACCGACTTGAACAGCTGGCAAATTCACCCCTCCACTTT. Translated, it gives CASNRLEQLANSPLHF.

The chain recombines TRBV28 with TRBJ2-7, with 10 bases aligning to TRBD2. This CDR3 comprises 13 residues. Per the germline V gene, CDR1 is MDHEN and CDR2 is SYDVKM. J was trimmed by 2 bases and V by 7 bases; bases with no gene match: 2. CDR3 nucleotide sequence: TGTGCCAGCAAACTAGCGGGGACCTACGAGCAGTACTTC. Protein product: CASKLAGTYEQYF.

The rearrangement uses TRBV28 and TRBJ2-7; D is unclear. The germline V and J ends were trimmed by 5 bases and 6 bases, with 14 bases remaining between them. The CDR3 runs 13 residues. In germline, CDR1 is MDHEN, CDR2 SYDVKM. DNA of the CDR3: TGTGCCAGCAGTCCGACCCGGTTATCCGAGCAGTACTTC. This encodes CASSPTRLSEQYF.

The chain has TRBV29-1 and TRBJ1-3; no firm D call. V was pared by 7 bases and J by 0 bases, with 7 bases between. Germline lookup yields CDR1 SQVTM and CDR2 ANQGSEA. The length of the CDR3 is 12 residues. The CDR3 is CSGTASGNTIYF. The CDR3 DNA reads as TGCAGCGGGACGGCCTCTGGAAACACCATATATTTT.

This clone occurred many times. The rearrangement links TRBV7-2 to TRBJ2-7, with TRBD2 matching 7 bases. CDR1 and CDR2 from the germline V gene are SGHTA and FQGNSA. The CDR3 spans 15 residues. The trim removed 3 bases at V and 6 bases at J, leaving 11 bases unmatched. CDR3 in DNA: TGTGCCAGCAGCTTTTATGCAAGCGGGGCCATCGAGCAGTACTTC. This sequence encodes CASSFYASGAIEQYF. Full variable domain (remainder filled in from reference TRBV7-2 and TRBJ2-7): GAGVSQSPSNKVTEKGKDVELRCDPISGHTALYWYRQSLGQGLEFLIYFQGNSAPDKSGLPSDRFSAERTGGSVSTLTIQRTQQEDSAVYLCASSFYASGAIEQYFGPGTRLTVT.

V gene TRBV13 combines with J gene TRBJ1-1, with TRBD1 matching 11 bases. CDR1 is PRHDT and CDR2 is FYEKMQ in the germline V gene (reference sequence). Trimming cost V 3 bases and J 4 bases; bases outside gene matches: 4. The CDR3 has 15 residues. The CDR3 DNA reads TGTGCCAGCAGCTTCCTTGGGACAGGGGGCACTGAAGCTTTCTTT. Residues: CASSFLGTGGTEAFF.

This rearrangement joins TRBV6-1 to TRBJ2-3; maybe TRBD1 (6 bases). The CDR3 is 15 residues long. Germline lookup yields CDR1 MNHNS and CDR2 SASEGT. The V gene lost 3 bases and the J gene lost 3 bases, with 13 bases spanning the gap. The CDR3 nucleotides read TGTGCCAGCAGTGATCAGGGGTCCGGGACAGATACGCAGTATTTT. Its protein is CASSDQGSGTDTQYF.

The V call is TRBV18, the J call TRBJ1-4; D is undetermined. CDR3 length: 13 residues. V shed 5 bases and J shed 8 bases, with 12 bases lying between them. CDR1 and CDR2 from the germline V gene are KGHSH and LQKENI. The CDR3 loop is CASSGAGSEKLFF. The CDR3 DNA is TGTGCCAGCTCAGGAGCAGGCTCCGAAAAACTGTTTTTT.

For the CDR3, the DNA is TGTGCCAGCAGCTCACAGGGGTTTAATTCCTACGAGCAGTACTTC. Amino acids: CASSSQGFNSYEQYF. V usage is TRBV7-2 and J usage is TRBJ2-7, with 7 bases fitting TRBD1. The CDR3 covers 15 residues. Trimming cost V 4 bases and J 1 base; bases outside gene matches: 7. Germline V gene lookup returns CDR1 SGHTA and CDR2 FQGNSA.

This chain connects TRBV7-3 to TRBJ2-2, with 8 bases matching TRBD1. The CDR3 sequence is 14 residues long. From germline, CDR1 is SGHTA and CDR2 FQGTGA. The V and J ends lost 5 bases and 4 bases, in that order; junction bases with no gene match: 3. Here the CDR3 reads CASSGQGGTGELFF. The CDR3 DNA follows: TGTGCCAGCAGCGGACAGGGCGGCACCGGGGAGCTGTTTTTT. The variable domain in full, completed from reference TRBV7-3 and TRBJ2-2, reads GAGVSQTPSNKVTEKGKYVELRCDPISGHTALYWYRQSLGQGPEFLIYFQGTGAADDSGLPNDRFFAVRPEGSVSTLKIQRTERGDSAVYLCASSGQGGTGELFFGEGSRLTVL.

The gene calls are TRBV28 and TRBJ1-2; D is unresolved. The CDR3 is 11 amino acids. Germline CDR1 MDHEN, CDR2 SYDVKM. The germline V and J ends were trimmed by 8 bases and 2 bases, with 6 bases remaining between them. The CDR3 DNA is TGTGCCAGCGGGAACAACTATGGCTACACCTTC. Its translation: CASGNNYGYTF.

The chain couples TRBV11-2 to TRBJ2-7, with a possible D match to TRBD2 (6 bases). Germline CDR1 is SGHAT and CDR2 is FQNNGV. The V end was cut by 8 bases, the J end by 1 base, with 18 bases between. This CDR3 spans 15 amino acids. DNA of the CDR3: TGTGCCAGCGTCCTCGGCGCGGGACCGTCCTACGAGCAGTACTTC. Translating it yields CASVLGAGPSYEQYF.

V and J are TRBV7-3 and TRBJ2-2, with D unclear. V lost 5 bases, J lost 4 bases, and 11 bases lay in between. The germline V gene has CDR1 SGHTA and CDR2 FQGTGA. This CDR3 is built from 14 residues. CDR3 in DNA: TGTGCCAGCAGCCCCGGGTCCTCCACCGGGGAGCTGTTTTTT. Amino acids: CASSPGSSTGELFF.

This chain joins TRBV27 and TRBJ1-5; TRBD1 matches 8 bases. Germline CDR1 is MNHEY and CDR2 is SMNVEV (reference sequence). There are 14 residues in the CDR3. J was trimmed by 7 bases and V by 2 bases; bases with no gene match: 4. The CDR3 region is CASSLKSGGQPQHF. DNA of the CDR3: TGTGCCAGCAGTTTAAAATCAGGGGGCCAGCCCCAGCATTTT.

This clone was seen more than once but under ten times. The CDR3 DNA reads as TGTGCCAGCAGCTCATGGGACAGATCTAGGACTGAAGCTTTCTTT. This translates into CASSSWDRSRTEAFF. This chain links TRBV11-2 with TRBJ1-1; 7 bases are shared with TRBD1. V lost 4 bases to trimming and J lost 5 bases; unmatched junction nucleotides: 10. The CDR3 spans 15 residues. CDR1 SGHAT and CDR2 FQNNGV come from the germline V gene.

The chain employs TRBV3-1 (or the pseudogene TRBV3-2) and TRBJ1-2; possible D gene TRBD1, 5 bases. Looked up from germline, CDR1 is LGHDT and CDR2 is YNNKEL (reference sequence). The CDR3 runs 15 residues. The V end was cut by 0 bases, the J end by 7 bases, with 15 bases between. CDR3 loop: CASSQDGRVGGGYTF. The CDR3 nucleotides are TGTGCCAGCAGCCAAGATGGCAGGGTTGGAGGTGGCTACACCTTC.

In DNA, the CDR3 is TGTGCCAGTAGTATGGGGCTGTCGGCTGAAGCTTTCTTT. Amino acid sequence: CASSMGLSAEAFF. The chain carries TRBV19 and TRBJ1-1, with a tentative D call TRBD1 (5 bases). The CDR3 consists of 13 residues. Germline CDR1 reads LNHDA; CDR2 reads SQIVND (reference sequence). The ends were cut back, 3 bases at V and 6 bases at J, with 11 bases in the middle.